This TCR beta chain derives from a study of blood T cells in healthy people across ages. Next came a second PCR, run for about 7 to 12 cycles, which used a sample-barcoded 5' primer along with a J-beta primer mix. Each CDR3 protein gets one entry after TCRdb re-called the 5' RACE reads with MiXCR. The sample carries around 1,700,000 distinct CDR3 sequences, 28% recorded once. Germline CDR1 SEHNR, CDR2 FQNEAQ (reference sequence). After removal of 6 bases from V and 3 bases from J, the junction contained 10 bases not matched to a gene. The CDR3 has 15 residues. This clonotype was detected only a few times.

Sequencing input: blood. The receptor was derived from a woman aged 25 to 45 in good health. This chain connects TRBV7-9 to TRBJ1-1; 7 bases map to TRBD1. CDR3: CASRSRQGGDTEAFF. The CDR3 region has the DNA TGTGCCAGCAGATCCCGACAGGGAGGAGACACTGAAGCTTTCTTT. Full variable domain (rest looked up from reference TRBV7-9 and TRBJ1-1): DTGVSQNPRHKITKRGQNVTFRCDPISEHNRLYWYRQTLGQGPEFLTYFQNEAQLEKSRLLSDRFSAERPKGSFSTLEIQRTEQGDSAMYLCASRSRQGGDTEAFFGQGTRLTVV.